These T cell receptor beta chains were read from a single sample in a study of response to subunit inactivated influenza vaccine. From the RT-PCR reads, TCRdb called clonotypes with MiXCR, one entry per CDR3 protein. The data show under 750,000 distinct CDR3 sequences, over 9.5% seen once. The specimen was PBMCs from blood, collected on the day of vaccination. The receptors originated from a man aged 45-65 years who received an inactivated influenza vaccine. CDR3s include the opening cysteine and the closing phenylalanine or tryptophan. The D gene is left open where the match is weak. Only part of the rows carry a size: once, few, many, or a class if the clone is expanded.

>.|TRBJ1-1|.|TRBV11-2
TGTGCCAGCAGCTCCACAGGGAGCACTGAAGCTTTCTTT
CASSSTGSTEAFF
>.|TRBJ1-1|few|TRBV9
TGTGCCAGCAGACCCTTTGGGGATTTGAACACTGAAGCTTTCTTT
CASRPFGDLNTEAFF
>.|TRBJ2-1|.|TRBV28
TGTGCCAGCAGTTTATTTGTCAGGGAGTCCTACAATGAGCAGTTCTTC
CASSLFVRESYNEQFF
>.|TRBJ2-1|.|TRBV4-2
TGTGCCAGCAGCCCGGACACCCACAATGAGCAGTTCTTC
CASSPDTHNEQFF
>.|TRBJ2-3|few|TRBV12-3/TRBV12-4
TGTGCCAGCGGGATCCACACAGATACGCAGTATTTT
CASGIHTDTQYF
>.|TRBJ2-1|.|TRBV20-1
TGCAGTGCTAGAGATGAATGGGGGACGCGCAGCTCCTACAATGAGCAGTTCTTC
CSARDEWGTRSSYNEQFF
>.|TRBJ2-7|many|TRBV28
TGTGCCAGCAGTTTAAGAGTGGGTGACGGCGAAAGCTCCTACGAGCAGTACTTC
CASSLRVGDGESSYEQYF
>TRBD1|TRBJ1-1|few|TRBV10-2
TGCGCCAGCAGGCTGACAGGGGTGAACACTGAAGCTTTCTTT
CASRLTGVNTEAFF
>TRBD2|TRBJ2-3|few|TRBV4-2
TGTGCCAGCAGCCTGCTACGGGGGGGCCTGGGCACAGATACGCAGTATTTT
CASSLLRGGLGTDTQYF
>TRBD1|TRBJ1-1|few|TRBV5-1
TGCGCCAGCAGCTCCGGGACAGTAAGGACAATGGTCACTGAAGCTTTCTTT
CASSSGTVRTMVTEAFF
>.|TRBJ2-3|few|TRBV9
TGTGCCAGCAGCGTAGGTATGAGGGGGGGGCTTAGCACAGATACGCAGTATTTT
CASSVGMRGGLSTDTQYF
>.|TRBJ2-1|many|TRBV2
TGTGCCAGCAGTGTTGTTATGAACAATGAGCAGTTCTTC
CASSVVMNNEQFF
>TRBD2|TRBJ2-7|.|TRBV28
TGTGCCAGCGGCCCCGGGGGGTCCCCCTACGAGCAGTACTTC
CASGPGGSPYEQYF
>.|TRBJ1-2|few|TRBV15
TGTGCCACCAGCAGAGAACAGGGAGTCTATGGCTACACCTTC
CATSREQGVYGYTF
>.|TRBJ2-3|few|TRBV4-3
TGCGCCAGCCAGGAAGACTACACAGATACGCAGTATTTT
CASQEDYTDTQYF
>TRBD1|TRBJ2-2|few|TRBV7-2
TGTGCCAGCAGCTTAGCTAGGACAGGGCGAAGAAACACCGGGGAGCTGTTTTTT
CASSLARTGRRNTGELFF
>.|TRBJ2-7|few|TRBV6-2/TRBV6-3
TGTGCCAGCAGTTACGGCGGACAGACCTACGAGCAGTACTTC
CASSYGGQTYEQYF
>.|TRBJ2-2|few|TRBV5-1
TGCGCCAGCAGCTTAGGGACTTTCGGGCCCGGGGAGCTGTTTTTT
CASSLGTFGPGELFF
>TRBD1|TRBJ2-3|few|TRBV12-3/TRBV12-4
TGTGCCAGCAGTAGGACAGGGTTAGTAACAGATACGCAGTATTTT
CASSRTGLVTDTQYF
>.|TRBJ2-3|.|TRBV20-1
TGCAGTGCTGCAAAGGAGGGCACGCAGTATTTT
CSAAKEGTQYF
>TRBD2|TRBJ2-3|few|TRBV5-1
TGCGCCAGCAGCTTGGCCGGGACTAGCGTGGATACGCAGTATTTT
CASSLAGTSVDTQYF